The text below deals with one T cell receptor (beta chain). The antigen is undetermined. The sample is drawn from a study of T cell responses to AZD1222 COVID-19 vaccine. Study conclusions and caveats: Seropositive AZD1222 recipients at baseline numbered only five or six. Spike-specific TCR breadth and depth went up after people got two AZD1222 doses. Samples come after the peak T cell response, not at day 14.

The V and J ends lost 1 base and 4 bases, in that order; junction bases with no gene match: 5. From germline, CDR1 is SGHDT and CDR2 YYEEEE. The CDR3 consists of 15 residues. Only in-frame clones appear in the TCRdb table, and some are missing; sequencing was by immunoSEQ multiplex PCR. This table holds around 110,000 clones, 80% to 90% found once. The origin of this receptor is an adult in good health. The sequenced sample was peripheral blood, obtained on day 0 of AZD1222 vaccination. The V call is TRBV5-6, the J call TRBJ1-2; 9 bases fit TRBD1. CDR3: CASSLLGQGSYGYTF. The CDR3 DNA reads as TGTGCCAGCAGCTTGTTGGGACAGGGCAGCTATGGCTACACCTTC.